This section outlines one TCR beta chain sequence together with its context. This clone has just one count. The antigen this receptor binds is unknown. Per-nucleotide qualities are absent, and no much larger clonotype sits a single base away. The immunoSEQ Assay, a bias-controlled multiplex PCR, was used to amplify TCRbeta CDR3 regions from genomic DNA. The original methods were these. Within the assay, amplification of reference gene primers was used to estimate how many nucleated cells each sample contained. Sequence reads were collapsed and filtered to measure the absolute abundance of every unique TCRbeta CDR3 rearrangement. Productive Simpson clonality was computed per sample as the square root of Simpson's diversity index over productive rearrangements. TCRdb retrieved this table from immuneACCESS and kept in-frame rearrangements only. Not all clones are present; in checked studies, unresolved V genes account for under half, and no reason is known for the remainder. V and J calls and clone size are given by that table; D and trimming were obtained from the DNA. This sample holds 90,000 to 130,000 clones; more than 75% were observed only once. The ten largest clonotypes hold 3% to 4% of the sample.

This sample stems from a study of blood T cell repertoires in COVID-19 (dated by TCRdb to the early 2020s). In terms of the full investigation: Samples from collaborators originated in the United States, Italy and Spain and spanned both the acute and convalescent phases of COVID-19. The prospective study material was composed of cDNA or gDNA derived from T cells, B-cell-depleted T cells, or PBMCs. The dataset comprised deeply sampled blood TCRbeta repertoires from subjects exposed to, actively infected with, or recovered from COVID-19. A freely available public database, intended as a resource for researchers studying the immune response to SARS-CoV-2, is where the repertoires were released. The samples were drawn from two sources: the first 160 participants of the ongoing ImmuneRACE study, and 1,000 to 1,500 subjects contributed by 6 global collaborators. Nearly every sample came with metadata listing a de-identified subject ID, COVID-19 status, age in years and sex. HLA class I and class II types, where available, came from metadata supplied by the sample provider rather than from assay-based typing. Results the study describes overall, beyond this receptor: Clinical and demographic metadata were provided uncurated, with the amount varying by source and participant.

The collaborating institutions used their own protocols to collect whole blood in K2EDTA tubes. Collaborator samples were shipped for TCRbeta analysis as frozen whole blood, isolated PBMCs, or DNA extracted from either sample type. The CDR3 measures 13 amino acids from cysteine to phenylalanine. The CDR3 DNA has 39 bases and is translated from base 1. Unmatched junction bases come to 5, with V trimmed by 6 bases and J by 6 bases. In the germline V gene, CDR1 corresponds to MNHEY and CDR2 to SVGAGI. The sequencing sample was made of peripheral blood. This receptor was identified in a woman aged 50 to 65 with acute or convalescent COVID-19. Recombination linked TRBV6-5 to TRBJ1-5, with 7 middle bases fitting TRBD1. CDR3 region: CASRTGSTQPQHF. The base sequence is TGTGCCAGCAGGACAGGGTCCACTCAGCCCCAGCATTTT.